The 7 T cell receptor beta chains in this list originate from one sample, sequenced in a study of cytomegalovirus exposure and HLA in healthy donors. In the PCR, 60 Vbeta and 13 Jbeta primers were used. Libraries were prepared by immunoSEQ multiplex PCR; TCRdb keeps only in-frame clonotypes and omits some of them. The sample includes 75,000 to 95,000 clones. Sequenced sample: PBMCs. The receptor source for this set is a girl aged 10 to 17 in good health and CMV-seropositive.

The rearrangement links TRBV5-1 to TRBJ1-3, with TRBD1 matching over 7 bases. The V and J ends lost 0 bases and 1 base, in that order; junction bases with no gene match: 7. The germline V gene encodes CDR1 SGHRS and CDR2 YFSETQ. The CDR3 totals 17 residues. CDR3 nucleotides: TGCGCCAGCAGCTTGGTAGGGACAGAAAAATCTGGAAACACCATATATTTT. This gives the protein CASSLVGTEKSGNTIYF.

V and J are TRBV5-6 and TRBJ1-5; D might be TRBD1 (6 bases). The CDR3 extends over 14 amino acids. CDR1 SGHDT and CDR2 YYEEEE come from the germline V gene. V lost 5 bases to trimming and J lost 8 bases, with 17 bases between them. The CDR3 loop is CASSSGTFREPQHF. In nucleotides, the CDR3 is TGTGCCAGCAGTTCCGGGACATTCAGAGAGCCCCAGCATTTT.

V usage is TRBV29-1 and J usage is TRBJ2-7, with 7 bases identical to TRBD1. V dropped 3 bases and J dropped 2; count of bases not matched to a gene: 4. This CDR3 has 13 amino acids. CDR1 is SQVTM, CDR2 ANQGSEA, per germline. The CDR3 region has the DNA TGCAGCGTTGAGGGACAGTACGCCTACGAGCAGTACTTC. Protein product: CSVEGQYAYEQYF.

The chain recombines TRBV7-3 with TRBJ2-3, with 10 positions matching TRBD1. CDR3 length equals 15 residues. Germline V CDR1 and CDR2: SGHTA, FQGTGA. Unmatched junction bases numbered 2, after V lost 5 bases and J lost 0 bases. The CDR3 region is CASSKDRGSTDTQYF. For the CDR3, the DNA is TGTGCCAGCAGCAAGGACAGGGGGAGCACAGATACGCAGTATTTT.

This chain joins TRBV6-6 and TRBJ2-3; the D is unclear. This CDR3 has 16 residues. Per the germline V gene, CDR1 is MNHNY and CDR2 is SVGAGI (reference sequence). Trimming left V 6 bases short and J 6 bases short, with 22 bases between. CDR3 sequence: CASSPFMGLTWDTQYF. In DNA, the CDR3 is TGTGCCAGCAGCCCCTTCATGGGCCTCACCTGGGATACGCAGTATTTT.

V and J are TRBV6-5 and TRBJ2-3, with 7 bases lining up with TRBD2. The CDR3 has 14 residues. CDR1 is MNHEY and CDR2 is SVGAGI in the germline V gene. Unmatched junction bases numbered 4, after V lost 3 bases and J lost 4 bases. The DNA of the CDR3 is TGTGCCAGCAGTTATCGGGGGGAATCAGATACGCAGTATTTT. It encodes CASSYRGESDTQYF.

The gene calls are TRBV7-9 and TRBJ2-3; no definite D call. CDR3 length equals 13 residues. The germline CDR1 and CDR2 sequences are SEHNR and FQNEAQ (reference sequence). Trimming left V 2 bases short and J 4 bases short, with 7 bases between. In DNA form, the CDR3 reads TGTGCCAGCAGCTTACCCTCGGCAGATACGCAGTATTTT. Its protein is CASSLPSADTQYF. Looking up the rest from reference TRBV7-9 and TRBJ2-3 gives the full variable domain: DTGVSQNPRHKITKRGQNVTFRCDPISEHNRLYWYRQTLGQGPEFLTYFQNEAQLEKSRLLSDRFSAERPKGSFSTLEIQRTEQGDSAMYLCASSLPSADTQYFGPGTRLTVL.